The next 27 T cell receptor beta chains were all read from a single sample in a study of shared clonotypes between healthy human individuals. Selected positively for CCR7 and CD45RO-negative, naive CD8 cells excluded terminally differentiated effector memory CD45RA+ cells. Assay: immunoSEQ multiplex PCR; the TCRdb copy retains only in-frame clones and omits some. The data show about 2 million clones, about 95% seen once. Material for sequencing was naive CD8+ T cells sorted from blood. These receptors were taken from a man aged 18 to 30 in good health.

The V call is TRBV14, the J call TRBJ2-7; D unresolved. Trimming pared 0 bases from V and 12 bases from J, leaving 12 bases between. Germline values: CDR1 SGHDN, CDR2 FVKESK. The CDR3 sequence is 12 residues long. CDR3 region: CASSQDPWYRYF. CDR3 nucleotides: TGTGCCAGCAGCCAAGATCCGTGGTACCGGTACTTC.

The V gene is TRBV6-6, the J gene TRBJ2-1; maybe TRBD1 (5 bases). This CDR3 is built from 16 residues. Trimming pared 0 bases from V and 8 bases from J, leaving 17 bases between. CDR1 MNHNY and CDR2 SVGAGI come from the germline V gene (reference sequence). The DNA for the CDR3 is TGTGCCAGCAGTTACTCTGCTCAGGGTCAATGGGATGAGCAGTTCTTC. Its protein is CASSYSAQGQWDEQFF.

This sequence joins TRBV27 and TRBJ1-6, with 7 bases fitting TRBD1. Germline values: CDR1 MNHEY, CDR2 SMNVEV (reference sequence). With 7 bases clipped from V and 7 bases from J, the junction kept 7 bases outside the gene matches. The CDR3 spans 14 residues. The CDR3 coding sequence is TGTGCCAGCACCACTACAGGGGTGAATTCACCCCTCCACTTT. Encoded protein: CASTTTGVNSPLHF.

The V gene is TRBV5-4, the J gene TRBJ2-2, with 10 bases lining up with TRBD1. Germline loops: CDR1 SGHNT, CDR2 YYREEE (reference sequence). With V trimmed by 4 bases and J by 0 bases, 6 bases remained unmatched. CDR3 length equals 17 residues. CDR3 residues: CASSHGGTGANTGELFF. The DNA of the CDR3 is TGTGCCAGCAGCCACGGGGGGACAGGGGCGAACACCGGGGAGCTGTTTTTT.

This sequence joins TRBV19 and TRBJ1-5, with a weak D call TRBD1 (6 bases). Trimming took 3 bases from V and 3 from J, leaving 12 bases between them. Germline V lookup: CDR1 LNHDA, CDR2 SQIVND (reference sequence). The CDR3 consists of 15 residues. CDR3 nucleotide sequence: TGTGCCAGTAGTATTTACAGGGCAGACAATCAGCCCCAGCATTTT. It translates to CASSIYRADNQPQHF. The complete variable domain, with remaining parts taken from reference TRBV19 and TRBJ1-5, reads DGGITQSPKYLFRKEGQNVTLSCEQNLNHDAMYWYRQDPGQGLRLIYYSQIVNDFQKGDIAEGYSVSREKKESFPLTVTSAQKNPTAFYLCASSIYRADNQPQHFGDGTRLSIL.

The chain joins TRBV18 to TRBJ2-5; D gene ambiguous. The CDR3 has 13 amino acids. V was clipped by 0 bases and J by 0 bases, with 2 bases between them. CDR1 and CDR2 (germline): KGHSH, LQKENI. In nucleotides, the CDR3 is TGTGCCAGCTCACCACCGAACCAAGAGACCCAGTACTTC. This translates into CASSPPNQETQYF.

The chain is built from TRBV11-2 and TRBJ1-2, with D possibly being TRBD1 (5 bases). Trimming took off 0 bases at V and 2 bases at J, with 13 bases between the two ends. Germline assignment: CDR1 SGHAT and CDR2 FQNNGV. CDR3 size: 16 residues. In DNA form, the CDR3 reads TGTGCCAGCAGCTTAGATACGGGACGGCTAAACTATGGCTACACCTTC. Translation: CASSLDTGRLNYGYTF.

As regards this clone: Other DNA sequences of this sample code for an identical CDR3. This chain links TRBV5-1 with TRBJ2-3; no clear D. The CDR3 is 13 residues long. Looked up from germline, CDR1 is SGHRS and CDR2 is YFSETQ. V was clipped by 5 bases and J by 0 bases, with 7 bases between them. CDR3 DNA sequence: TGCGCCAGCAGGGAGACAAGCACAGATACGCAGTATTTT. Amino acid sequence: CASRETSTDTQYF.

The V call is TRBV6-5, the J call TRBJ2-1; 8 bases agree with TRBD2. V gave up 8 bases and J gave up 0 bases; unmatched junction bases: 6. In germline, CDR1 is MNHEY, CDR2 SVGAGI. The length of the CDR3 is 15 residues. The CDR3 spells CASQTAGGSYNEQFF. The CDR3 DNA reads TGTGCCAGCCAAACGGCGGGGGGCTCCTACAATGAGCAGTTCTTC.

The J gene is TRBJ1-2, the V gene TRBV5-4; D possibly corresponds to TRBD1 (6 bases). The CDR3 spans 16 residues. Germline V gene sequence: CDR1 SGHNT, CDR2 YYREEE (reference sequence). Trimming removed 4 bases at V and 0 bases at J, with 16 bases between. The CDR3 is CASSADQGQPNYGYTF. The CDR3 nucleotides read TGTGCCAGCAGCGCCGATCAGGGGCAACCTAACTATGGCTACACCTTC.

This chain links TRBV7-8 with TRBJ2-5, with TRBD2 matching 11 bases. The germline V gene has CDR1 SGHVS and CDR2 FQNEAQ. Trimming took 0 bases from V and 2 from J; bases not matched to a gene: 8. The CDR3 covers 18 residues. The DNA of the CDR3 is TGTGCCAGCAGCTTAGCGTTGCTAGCGGGAGGAACTCAAGAGACCCAGTACTTC. It codes for CASSLALLAGGTQETQYF.

The chain is built from TRBV4-1 and TRBJ1-5; D is unclear. Germline CDR1 reads MGHRA; CDR2 reads YSYEKL. The CDR3 covers 14 residues. V was trimmed by 0 bases and J by 5 bases, leaving 8 bases between them. CDR3 sequence reads: CASSQDRPDQPQHF. In DNA form, the CDR3 reads TGCGCCAGCAGCCAAGATCGGCCGGATCAGCCCCAGCATTTT.

This chain uses TRBV7-6 with TRBJ1-4; D might be TRBD1 (6 bases). From germline, CDR1 is SGHVS and CDR2 FNYEAQ. The CDR3 has 14 amino acids. Trimming took 5 bases from V and 10 from J, leaving 17 bases between them. The CDR3 region has the DNA TGTGCCAGCAGCACCTGGACAGAGGAGGGAAAACTGTTTTTT. It translates to CASSTWTEEGKLFF.

The chain combines TRBV7-9 with TRBJ2-1; D not certain. Germline CDR1 reads SEHNR; CDR2 reads FQNEAQ (reference sequence). The CDR3 totals 12 residues. V lost 4 bases, J lost 10 bases, and 11 bases lay in between. CDR3 region: CASSSRVGEQFF. For the CDR3, the DNA is TGTGCCAGCAGCTCTAGGGTGGGCGAGCAGTTCTTC.

This sequence joins TRBV4-1 and TRBJ2-2; 9 positions match TRBD1. Trimming took 5 bases from V and 3 from J; bases not matched to a gene: 13. Germline loops: CDR1 MGHRA, CDR2 YSYEKL. The CDR3 contains 18 residues. CDR3: CASSSEQDRGWDTGELFF. In DNA, the CDR3 is TGCGCCAGCAGCTCAGAACAGGACAGGGGATGGGACACCGGGGAGCTGTTTTTT.

In the case of this clone: Distinct nucleotide sequences in the sample also encode this CDR3. This chain links TRBV27 with TRBJ2-7; D may be TRBD1 or TRBD2 (6 bases each). The CDR3 runs 13 residues. Between the trimmed V and J ends, which lost 2 bases and 3 bases, there was a span of 8 bases. Per the germline V gene, CDR1 is MNHEY and CDR2 is SMNVEV (reference sequence). The CDR3 DNA reads as TGTGCCAGCAGTTTAGAGGGGGGCTACGAGCAGTACTTC. Protein sequence: CASSLEGGYEQYF.

The V gene is TRBV13, the J gene TRBJ2-7; TRBD2 matches 7 bases. CDR1 is PRHDT, CDR2 FYEKMQ, per germline (reference sequence). The junction had 6 bases not matched to a gene; V was cut back by 2 bases and J by 2 bases. CDR3 size: 15 residues. The CDR3 sequence is CASSLSRLAPYEQYF. CDR3 coding DNA: TGTGCCAGCAGCTTATCAAGACTAGCCCCCTACGAGCAGTACTTC.

J is TRBJ1-2 and V is TRBV27; D unresolved. The CDR3 has 15 amino acids. CDR1 and CDR2 (germline): MNHEY, SMNVEV (reference sequence). Trimming removed 7 bases at V and 3 bases at J, with 18 bases between. The CDR3 loop is CASKPSNGRDYGYTF. CDR3 bases: TGTGCCAGCAAGCCCTCCAACGGACGGGACTATGGCTACACCTTC.

CDR3 sequence (DNA): TGTGCCAGCAGTTTTGGGCCGAGTCATGGCTACACCTTC. Residues: CASSFGPSHGYTF. The chain couples TRBV28 to TRBJ1-2; D unresolved. Germline CDR1 is MDHEN and CDR2 is SYDVKM. The CDR3 totals 13 residues. V dropped 3 bases and J dropped 6 bases, with 11 bases sitting between them.

The chain uses TRBV9 and TRBJ2-7; TRBD2 matches 10 bases. V gave up 4 bases and J gave up 1 base; unmatched junction bases: 5. The CDR3 runs 15 residues. Germline lookup yields CDR1 SGDLS and CDR2 YYNGEE. CDR3 amino acids: CASSPEGLASYEQYF. As DNA, the CDR3 is TGTGCCAGCAGCCCAGAGGGACTAGCGTCCTACGAGCAGTACTTC.

The gene calls are TRBV12-5 and TRBJ2-1; D perhaps matches TRBD2 (6 bases). Trimming took 0 bases from V and 2 from J, leaving 14 bases between them. CDR1 is LGHNT and CDR2 is FRNRAP in the germline V gene. The CDR3 runs to 17 residues. Here the CDR3 DNA reads TGTGCTAGTGGTTTGGTACTTACGGGAGCAACCTACAATGAGCAGTTCTTC. Translated, it gives CASGLVLTGATYNEQFF. Drawing the rest from reference TRBV12-5 and TRBJ2-1, the complete variable domain is DARVTQTPRHKVTEMGQEVTMRCQPILGHNTVFWYRQTMMQGLELLAYFRNRAPLDDSGMPKDRFSAEMPDATLATLKIQPSEPRDSAVYFCASGLVLTGATYNEQFFGPGTRLTVL.

The V call is TRBV6-1, the J call TRBJ2-2; TRBD1 matches 9 bases. Germline-derived CDR1 and CDR2 are MNHNS and SASEGT. V was pared by 3 bases and J by 7 bases, with 6 bases of the junction left unmatched. The CDR3 is made up of 15 amino acids. The DNA for the CDR3 is TGTGCCAGCAGTGACCCCACAGGGGGCGTCGGGGAGCTGTTTTTT. It translates to CASSDPTGGVGELFF.

The chain couples TRBV28 to TRBJ2-3, with D uncertain. This CDR3 is 13 amino acids long. The germline V and J ends were trimmed by 4 bases and 6 bases, with 11 bases remaining between them. From germline, CDR1 is MDHEN and CDR2 SYDVKM. The CDR3 is CASSWPHTDTQYF. CDR3 DNA: TGTGCCAGCAGTTGGCCCCATACTGATACGCAGTATTTT.

This chain uses TRBV2 with TRBJ2-5, with D unclear. The V gene lost 7 bases and the J gene lost 5 bases, with 11 bases spanning the gap. This CDR3 contains 12 residues. Germline V gives CDR1 SNHLY, CDR2 FYNNEI. This CDR3 is CASIGLRETQYF. The CDR3 DNA sequence: TGTGCCAGCATTGGGCTTCGGGAGACCCAGTACTTC.

The chain has TRBV7-9 and TRBJ2-1, with D unclear. V was cut by 0 bases and J by 8 bases, with 8 bases left in between. The V gene's germline CDR1 is SEHNR and CDR2 FQNEAQ (reference sequence). This CDR3 contains 13 residues. The CDR3 region has the DNA TGTGCCAGCAGCTTAGCCGCGGCCGATGAGCAGTTCTTC. Amino acids: CASSLAAADEQFF.

The chain combines TRBV2 with TRBJ2-5; TRBD1 might be the D (6 bases). Germline CDR1 and CDR2: SNHLY and FYNNEI. Between the trimmed V and J ends, which lost 2 bases and 3 bases, there was a span of 10 bases. The CDR3 length is 14 residues. CDR3 amino acids: CASSESAGEETQYF. CDR3 coding DNA: TGTGCCAGCAGTGAATCGGCAGGGGAAGAGACCCAGTACTTC.

With respect to this clone: Other DNA sequences in this specimen translate into the identical CDR3. The genes are TRBV5-1 and TRBJ2-7; D gene ambiguous. With 0 bases removed from V and 4 bases from J, the gap between germline ends came to 8 bases. Per germline, CDR1 SGHRS and CDR2 YFSETQ. This CDR3 is built from 13 residues. This chain's CDR3 is CASSLGVRYEQYF. CDR3 nucleotides: TGCGCCAGCAGCTTGGGGGTTAGATACGAGCAGTACTTC.